This TCR beta chain derives from a study of shared clonotypes between healthy human individuals (dated by TCRdb to 2020 to 2022). Turning to the overall study: A couple of women and a few men aged 18 to 49 years were included in the cohort. Between about 0.8 and 9 billion PBMCs per donor were obtained by leukapheresis. Blood TCR repertoires of roughly 5 healthy adults were deeply sequenced to estimate repertoire size and the extent of clonotype sharing between individuals. Different laboratories and diverse techniques were used to prepare libraries and sequence TCR repertoires, to increase sequencing depth and limit assay-specific biases. For each donor, CD4 naive and CD4 memory were each given three plates, CD8 naive was given two plates, and CD8 memory was given one plate. The research as a whole found: About 5% of naive CD4, around 3.6% of naive CD8, about 2.1% of memory CD4, and about 0.4% of memory CD8 clonotypes were shared across several donors. The small number of donors limited the genetic and exposure-history diversity represented. Compared with non-shared clonotypes, clonotypes shared by all four sorted-subset donors had higher generation probabilities. Estimated clonotype richness was generally larger for naive than for memory subsets. Based on pairwise subsampling, the degree of clonotype sharing among donors was expected to be affected by sequencing depth. Sampling was restricted to blood, and TCR repertoires in tissues likely differ from the TCR repertoires found in blood. Rarefaction of sorted-subset datasets indicated incomplete sequencing despite the large sequencing depth.

In regard to this clone: Its antigen is not yet known. The input lacks base qualities; no much larger clone sits a single base away.

The CDR3 sequence holds 13 residues, the cysteine and phenylalanine included. Left in the record is the CDR3 DNA by itself, 39 bases read in frame from the first base. CDR1 is given as SGHDT and CDR2 as YYEEEE, both from the germline V gene. V is shortened by 0 bases, J by 5 bases, and the region joining them spans 6 bases. Using the deep immunoSEQ assay, TCR CDR3 regions were amplified from genomic DNA by multiplex PCR. For each cell subset, the extracted genomic DNA was distributed evenly across all wells of several immunoSEQ 96-well plates, and each plate served as one replicate. For sorted subsets, each replicate PCR was loaded with approximately 190 ng genomic DNA, equivalent to 30,000 or so T cell genomes. Purified libraries were measured with a Qubit 3.0 fluorometer, size-checked on a Bioanalyzer 2100, and measured again with the KAPA Library Quantification kit. A separate single-read 150-cycle Illumina NextSeq 550 flow cell was used to sequence each immunoSEQ 96-well plate. As for how the authors treated the data: The immunoSEQ output contained only junctional sequences without quality scores, so filtering could not match that applied to full-length reads. To assign V/J genes and CDR3, sequences were annotated against IMGT germline references using PyIR, a Python wrapper for IgBLAST v1.9. Reads with weak V/J assignments (E-value above 1e-6), missing CDR3, stop codons, out-of-frame junctions, or ambiguous translated residues were removed. V3J clonotypes were defined as sequences sharing the same inferred V gene, J gene, and CDR3 amino acid sequence. To compute the percentage overlap between repertoires, the number of shared unique clonotypes was divided by the size of the smaller repertoire. Three approaches were used to assess repertoire richness: RTK rarefaction, the Chao1 estimator, and Recon v2.1 estimates of unobserved clonotypes. OLGA was used to compute generation probabilities for all TCRbeta clonotypes that the gDNA method yielded from a handful of donors. TCRdb re-hosts the immuneACCESS table, in-frame sequences only. Its copies lack some clones; in the studies checked, an unresolved V gene accounts for under half of them, and the cause for the rest is not known. V and J calls and clone size are as listed in that table; D and trimming were resolved from the DNA. Recorded for this sample are around 2.3 million clones; 90% to 97% of them occurred a single time. The ten largest account for 0.1% to 0.15% of the sample.

The donors were healthy, HIV-negative adults who had no recently reported acute infections or vaccinations. All donors were Caucasian adults living in Nashville, Tennessee, USA. CD4+ T cells were enriched through magnetic negative selection, after which naive cells were positively selected on CD45RA and the remaining negative fraction served as the memory subset. After blood collection by leukapheresis, PBMCs were isolated using Ficoll-Histopaque density gradient centrifugation and then cryopreserved in the vapor phase of liquid nitrogen. Analytical flow cytometry was used to check the purity and quantity of each magnetically sorted T cell population. Genomic DNA was isolated from each sorted fraction and quantified by UV absorbance on a Nanodrop 2000c.

This receptor was obtained from a man between 18 and 35 years old in good health. The sequence is built from TRBV5-6 and TRBJ2-4; tentative D gene TRBD1, with 6 bases matching. The specimen was naive CD4+ T cells sorted from blood. The cell subset or site label, read with the paper, signifies: CD45RA+ positively selected. The DNA sequence follows: TGTGCCAGCAGCTTGGGACAGGAAAACATTCAGTACTTC. Translated, it gives CASSLGQENIQYF.